The 24 T cell receptor beta chains given below trace back to one sample, sequenced in a study of T cells in Graves' hyperthyroidism and ophthalmopathy. What was amplified from RNA transcripts were TCR beta CDR3 regions. During a first-round RT-PCR of the TCR CDR3, the HTBI primer set was used. TCRdb independently ran MiXCR on the multiplex PCR reads; one entry per CDR3 protein. The sample has under 400,000 distinct CDR3 sequences; around a fifth are singletons. Sequenced sample: blood. The receptors derive from a woman in her forties or fifties with Graves' hyperthyroidism.

The chain uses TRBV5-1 and TRBJ2-2, with D tentatively TRBD1 (5 bases). The CDR3 length is 16 residues. V dropped 0 bases and J dropped 1 base, with 10 bases sitting between them. In germline, CDR1 is SGHRS, CDR2 YFSETQ. The CDR3 nucleotides read TGCGCCAGCAGCTTGGGGGATAGGGGGAACACCGGGGAGCTGTTTTTT. Translated, it gives CASSLGDRGNTGELFF.

The table lists this clonotype with many counts. The rearrangement joins TRBV20-1 to TRBJ2-1; 10 positions match TRBD2. With V trimmed by 3 bases and J by 1 base, 9 bases remained unmatched. This CDR3 region has 17 residues. CDR1 and CDR2 from the germline V gene are DFQATT and SNEGSKA (reference sequence). CDR3 sequence: CSARSLAGTGSYNEQFF. The CDR3 DNA sequence: TGCAGTGCTAGGTCACTAGCGGGGACCGGTTCCTACAATGAGCAGTTCTTC.

This clonotype was picked up a small number of times. The rearrangement joins TRBV6-1 to TRBJ2-2, with D perhaps matching TRBD1 (6 bases). Looked up from germline, CDR1 is MNHNS and CDR2 is SASEGT. This CDR3 has 16 amino acids. V was shortened by 6 bases and J by 6 bases, with 20 bases between the two germline ends. Here the CDR3 reads CASRPPYRAKAGELFF. The CDR3 DNA follows: TGTGCCAGCAGGCCGCCCTACAGGGCAAAGGCCGGGGAGCTGTTTTTT.

As for this clonotype: This could be a read error, since a much larger clone is one nucleotide away. This chain joins TRBV30 and TRBJ2-7; D remains unclear. Germline-derived CDR1 and CDR2 are GTSNPN and SVGIG (reference sequence). With 4 bases removed from V and 7 bases from J, the gap between germline ends came to 14 bases. The CDR3 length is 12 residues. CDR3 in DNA: TGTGCCTGGAATAACGTTTCCAATGAGCAGTACTTC. Its translation: CAWNNVSNEQYF.

The chain recombines TRBV6-1 with TRBJ2-1, with D possibly matching TRBD1 (6 bases). There are 14 residues in the CDR3. CDR1 is MNHNS and CDR2 is SASEGT in the germline V gene. Deletions cut 6 bases from V and 7 bases from J, with 16 bases between. DNA of the CDR3: TGTGCCAGCAGGGGGGCGGATGGTTGGAATGAGCAGTTCTTC. Protein sequence: CASRGADGWNEQFF.

The chain has TRBV6-2 or TRBV6-3 and TRBJ2-1; 8 bases match TRBD1. The V gene's germline CDR1 is MNHEY and CDR2 SVGEGT. The CDR3 spans 13 residues. Trimming removed 10 bases from V and 4 bases from J; junction bases left unmatched: 6. The CDR3 sequence is CAIQGTGYNEQFF. Here the CDR3 DNA reads TGTGCCATCCAGGGGACAGGTTACAATGAGCAGTTCTTC.

The chain has TRBV2 and TRBJ1-6, with 7 bases lining up with TRBD1. The CDR3 has 14 residues. With V trimmed by 7 bases and J by 7 bases, 7 bases remained unmatched. Germline CDR1 reads SNHLY; CDR2 reads FYNNEI. CDR3 region: CASNSGQRNSPLHF. CDR3 nucleotides: TGTGCCAGCAACTCGGGACAGAGGAATTCACCCCTCCACTTT.

This clonotype has a count of ten or more. The J gene is TRBJ2-1, the V gene TRBV3-1; 9 positions agree with TRBD2. Germline lookup yields CDR1 LGHDT and CDR2 YNNKEL (reference sequence). There are 18 residues in the CDR3. V lost 4 bases and J lost 7; bases outside the gene matches: 17. The CDR3 protein is CASSPAHLAGAGSNEQFF. Written as DNA, the CDR3 is TGTGCCAGCAGCCCCGCACACTTAGCGGGAGCGGGTAGTAATGAGCAGTTCTTC.

The table lists this clonotype with many counts. The genes are TRBV7-2 and TRBJ2-1, with TRBD2 identical over 9 bases. The CDR3 runs 13 residues. After removal of 9 bases from V and 9 bases from J, the junction contained 9 bases not matched to a gene. CDR1 is SGHTA and CDR2 is FQGNSA in the germline V gene. The CDR3 sequence is CASSGSPLSEQFF. The CDR3 DNA reads as TGTGCCAGTAGCGGGAGTCCCCTATCTGAGCAGTTCTTC.

This clonotype turned up a few times. This could be a read error, since a much larger clone is one nucleotide away. V gene TRBV6-1 combines with J gene TRBJ1-1, with D possibly matching TRBD1 (5 bases). The CDR3 consists of 15 residues. In germline, CDR1 is MNHNS, CDR2 SASEGT. V lost 9 bases to trimming and J lost 1 base, with 18 bases between them. CDR3 amino acids: CASGREAGPNTEAFF. Here the CDR3 DNA reads TGTGCCAGTGGCCGCGAAGCAGGGCCGAACACTGAAGCTTTCTTT.

This clonotype was found many times. This chain joins TRBV28 and TRBJ2-5; D may be TRBD2 (6 bases). Germline V gene lookup returns CDR1 MDHEN and CDR2 SYDVKM. V lost 7 bases and J 5 bases, leaving 20 bases between the germline ends. The CDR3 extends over 15 amino acids. This CDR3 reads CASTPHRTNVETQYF. The CDR3 DNA is TGTGCCAGCACTCCACATCGGACTAACGTGGAGACCCAGTACTTC.

This clonotype was detected a few times. This chain links TRBV19 with TRBJ1-2; no definite D call. This CDR3 is 12 amino acids long. CDR1 is LNHDA, CDR2 SQIVND, per germline (reference sequence). Trimming removed 2 bases at V and 2 bases at J, with 3 bases between. CDR3 protein: CASSIRNYGYTF. CDR3 in DNA: TGTGCCAGTAGTATACGGAACTATGGCTACACCTTC.

The chain links TRBV3-1 to TRBJ1-3, with TRBD1 matching over 8 bases. Trimming took 3 bases from V and 0 from J; bases not matched to a gene: 4. The germline gives CDR1 LGHDT, CDR2 YNNKEL (reference sequence). This CDR3 has 16 amino acids. The CDR3 DNA is TGTGCCAGCAGCCAGCAGGGGGCGGACTCTGGAAACACCATATATTTT. This sequence encodes CASSQQGADSGNTIYF.

This clonotype came up a few times. The chain employs TRBV4-1 and TRBJ2-2; unclear D gene. Trimming left V 4 bases short and J 7 bases short, with 19 bases between. The germline V gene has CDR1 MGHRA and CDR2 YSYEKL. The CDR3 runs 16 residues. CDR3 sequence: CASSPPLSGLLGELFF. The CDR3 nucleotides read TGCGCCAGCAGCCCCCCTCTCTCGGGCCTCCTCGGGGAGCTGTTTTTT.

The chain joins TRBV12-3 or TRBV12-4 to TRBJ2-7; the match to TRBD1 covers 7 bases. There are 11 residues in the CDR3. The V and J ends lost 6 bases and 6 bases, in that order; junction bases with no gene match: 2. CDR3 in DNA: TGTGCCAGCAGCAGGGACAGCGAGCAGTACTTC. Translated: CASSRDSEQYF.

This rearrangement joins TRBV10-2 to TRBJ2-7; TRBD1 matches at 7 bases. J gave up 0 bases and V 8 bases, and 1 base lay outside the gene matches. CDR1 is WSHSY, CDR2 SAAADI, per germline. The CDR3 sequence is 12 residues long. The CDR3 is CASGQVSYEQYF. CDR3 coding DNA: TGCGCCAGCGGACAGGTCTCCTACGAGCAGTACTTC.

This clonotype was seen many times. The V gene is TRBV30, the J gene TRBJ2-7; 7 bases fit TRBD2. V was clipped by 3 bases and J by 6 bases; unmatched bases: 5. This CDR3 contains 12 residues. From germline, CDR1 is GTSNPN and CDR2 SVGIG (reference sequence). CDR3 in DNA: TGTGCCTGGAGCCTAGCGGTTCTCGAGCAGTACTTC. Translated: CAWSLAVLEQYF.

This clonotype was seen repeatedly, ten times or more. The chain is built from TRBV2 and TRBJ1-1; TRBD1 aligns across 7 bases. J lost 1 base, V lost 6 bases, and 2 bases had no gene match. The germline V gene encodes CDR1 SNHLY and CDR2 FYNNEI. This CDR3 spans 13 amino acids. CDR3 nucleotide sequence: TGTGCCAGCAGGGGACAGCCGAACACTGAAGCTTTCTTT. Its protein is CASRGQPNTEAFF.

This clonotype was seen many times. The rearrangement links TRBV28 to TRBJ2-1; 10 nucleotides agree with TRBD2. Per the germline V gene, CDR1 is MDHEN and CDR2 is SYDVKM. With 3 bases clipped from V and 2 bases from J, the junction kept 1 base outside the gene matches. The CDR3 has 15 residues. CDR3 amino acids: CASSFSGRAYNEQFF. The CDR3 DNA reads TGTGCCAGCAGTTTCAGCGGGAGGGCCTACAATGAGCAGTTCTTC. Full variable domain (missing parts from reference TRBV28 and TRBJ2-1): DVKVTQSSRYLVKRTGEKVFLECVQDMDHENMFWYRQDPGLGLRLIYFSYDVKMKEKGDIPEGYSVSREKKERFSLILESASTNQTSMYLCASSFSGRAYNEQFFGPGTRLTVL.

In its sample, this clonotype was seen a few times. A much larger clone differs by one base, so this may be a read error. This chain connects TRBV12-3 or TRBV12-4 to TRBJ2-3, with D possibly being TRBD1 or TRBD2 (7 bases each). This CDR3 region has 16 residues. CDR3 residues: CASSRGLPVGTDPQYF. CDR3 sequence (DNA): TGTGCCAGCAGTCGGGGACTACCGGTCGGGACAGATCCGCAGTATTTT.

The chain couples TRBV28 to TRBJ2-1; 9 nucleotides agree with TRBD1. This CDR3 has 16 amino acids. CDR1 MDHEN and CDR2 SYDVKM come from the germline V gene. V shed 5 bases and J 4 bases; nucleotides not matched to a gene: 9. The CDR3 sequence is CASSNYRGPEYNEQFF. The CDR3 DNA is TGTGCCAGCAGTAATTACAGGGGGCCGGAGTACAATGAGCAGTTCTTC.

The sample holds many counts of this clonotype. The genes are TRBV7-9 and TRBJ1-1; the D is unclear. The V end lost 4 bases, the J end lost 1 base, and 13 bases lay between the germline ends. This CDR3 region has 15 residues. From germline, CDR1 is SEHNR and CDR2 FQNEAQ (reference sequence). The CDR3 DNA reads TGTGCCAGCAGCTCATTTCGGGCGGAGAACACTGAAGCTTTCTTT. Residues: CASSSFRAENTEAFF.

The sample holds many counts of this clonotype. V and J are TRBV5-1 and TRBJ1-1; D gene unclear. Trimming left V 4 bases short and J 0 bases short, with 16 bases between. CDR1 is SGHRS, CDR2 YFSETQ, per germline. CDR3 length: 16 residues. The CDR3 sequence is CASSPGLVGVNTEAFF. The CDR3 DNA is TGCGCCAGCAGCCCTGGCCTCGTGGGAGTGAACACTGAAGCTTTCTTT.

This clonotype was seen many times. The CDR3 region is CASSPGTGADSGELFF. The CDR3 DNA reads as TGCGCCAGCAGCCCGGGGACAGGGGCTGATTCCGGGGAGCTGTTTTTT. This chain links TRBV5-1 with TRBJ2-2; TRBD1 agrees at 10 bases. Looked up from germline, CDR1 is SGHRS and CDR2 is YFSETQ. V dropped 4 bases and J dropped 6; count of bases not matched to a gene: 9. The length of the CDR3 is 16 residues.